The subject of this entry is one T cell receptor (beta chain). Its antigen has not been determined. Base qualities are not provided; no much larger clone lies one nucleotide away. Library preparation employed the immunoSEQ multiplex PCR assay. TCRdb limited this immuneACCESS table to in-frame rearrangements with V and J called. A share of clones is missing; checked studies link under half to unresolved V genes, and the rest is unexplained. The sample yields about 60,000 clones; 92% were counted once. The ten largest account for 0.65% to 0.9% of the sample. The data were obtained in a study of T cell changes during pregnancy in multiple sclerosis (dated by TCRdb to 2018 to 2020). Regarding the study in general: In women with multiple sclerosis, the researchers looked at how the T cell repertoire shifted as pregnancy progressed.

CDR1 and CDR2, looked up from the germline V gene, are MNHEY and SVGAGI. Its CDR3 holds 15 amino acids, cysteine through phenylalanine. CDR3 DNA only is kept here, 45 bases in frame from base 1. The germline V end is reduced by 5 bases and the J end by 12 bases; junction bases left unmatched: 14. Sample: peripheral blood, taken in the first trimester of pregnancy. The TCR was taken from a female donor with multiple sclerosis, enrolled in a pregnancy study. Recombination joined TRBV6-5 with TRBJ1-4; 8 bases in the middle match TRBD1. The DNA sequence is TGTGCCAGCAGTCCGTGGACAGGGAGTAGTGGGGAACTGTTTTTT. It encodes CASSPWTGSSGELFF.